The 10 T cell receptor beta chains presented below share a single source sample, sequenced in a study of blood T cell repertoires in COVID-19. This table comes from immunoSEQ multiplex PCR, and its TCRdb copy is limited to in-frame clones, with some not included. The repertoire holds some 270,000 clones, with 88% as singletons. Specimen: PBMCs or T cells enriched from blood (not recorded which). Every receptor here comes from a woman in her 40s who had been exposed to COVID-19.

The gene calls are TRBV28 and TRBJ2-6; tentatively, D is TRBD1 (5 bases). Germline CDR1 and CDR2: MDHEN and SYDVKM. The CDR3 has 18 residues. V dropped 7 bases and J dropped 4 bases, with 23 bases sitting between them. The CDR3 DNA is TGTGCCAGCACCCTGGGGCAGGGATTCTCTCTGGGGGCCAACGTCCTGACTTTC. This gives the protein CASTLGQGFSLGANVLTF.

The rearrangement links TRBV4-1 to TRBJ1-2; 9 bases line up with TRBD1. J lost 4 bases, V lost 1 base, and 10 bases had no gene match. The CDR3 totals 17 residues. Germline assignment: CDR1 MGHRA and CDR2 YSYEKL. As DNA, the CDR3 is TGCGCCAGCAGCCAAGGTCTTCGGGACAGGGCCACCTATGGCTACACCTTC. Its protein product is CASSQGLRDRATYGYTF.

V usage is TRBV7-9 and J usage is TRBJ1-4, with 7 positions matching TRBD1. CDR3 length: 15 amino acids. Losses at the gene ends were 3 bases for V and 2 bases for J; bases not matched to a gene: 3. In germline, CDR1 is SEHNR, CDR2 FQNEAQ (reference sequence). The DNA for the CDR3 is TGTGCCAGCAGCTTTAGACAGGGTACTAATGAAAAACTGTTTTTT. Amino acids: CASSFRQGTNEKLFF.

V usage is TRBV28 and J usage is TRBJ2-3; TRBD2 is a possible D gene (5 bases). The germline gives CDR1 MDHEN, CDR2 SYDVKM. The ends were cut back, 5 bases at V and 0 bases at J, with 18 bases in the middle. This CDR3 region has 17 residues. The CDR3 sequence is CASSAPHARRSTDTQYF. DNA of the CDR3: TGTGCCAGCAGTGCCCCCCACGCGCGGAGGAGCACAGATACGCAGTATTTT.

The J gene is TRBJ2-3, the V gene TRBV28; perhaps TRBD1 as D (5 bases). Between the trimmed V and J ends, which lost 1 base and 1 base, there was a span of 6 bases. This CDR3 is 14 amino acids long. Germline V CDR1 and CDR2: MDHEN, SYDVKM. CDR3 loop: CASSLLTGTDTQYF. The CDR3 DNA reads TGTGCCAGCAGTTTATTGACAGGCACAGATACGCAGTATTTT.

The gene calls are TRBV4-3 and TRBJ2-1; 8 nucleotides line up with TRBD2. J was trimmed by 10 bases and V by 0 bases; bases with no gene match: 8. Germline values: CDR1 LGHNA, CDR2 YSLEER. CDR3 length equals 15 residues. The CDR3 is CASSQEAASGLEQFF. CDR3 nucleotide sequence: TGCGCCAGCAGCCAAGAGGCCGCTAGCGGGTTGGAGCAGTTCTTC.

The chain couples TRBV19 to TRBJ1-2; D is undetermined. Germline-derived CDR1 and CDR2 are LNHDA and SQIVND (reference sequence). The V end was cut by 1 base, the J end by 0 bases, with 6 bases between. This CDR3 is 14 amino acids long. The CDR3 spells CASSIAGTNYGYTF. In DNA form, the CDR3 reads TGTGCCAGTAGTATAGCCGGGACTAACTATGGCTACACCTTC.

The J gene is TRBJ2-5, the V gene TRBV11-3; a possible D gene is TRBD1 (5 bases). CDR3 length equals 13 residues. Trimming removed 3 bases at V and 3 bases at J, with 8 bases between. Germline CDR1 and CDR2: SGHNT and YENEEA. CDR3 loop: CASSFSREETQYF. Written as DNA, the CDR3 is TGTGCCAGCAGCTTTTCCAGGGAAGAGACCCAGTACTTC.

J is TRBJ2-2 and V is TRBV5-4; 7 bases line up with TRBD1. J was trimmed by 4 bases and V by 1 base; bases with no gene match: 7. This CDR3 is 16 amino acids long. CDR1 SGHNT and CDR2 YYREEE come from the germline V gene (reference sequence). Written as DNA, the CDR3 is TGTGCCAGCAGCTTGCAGTCCGGGACAGTCACCGGGGAGCTGTTTTTT. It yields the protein CASSLQSGTVTGELFF.

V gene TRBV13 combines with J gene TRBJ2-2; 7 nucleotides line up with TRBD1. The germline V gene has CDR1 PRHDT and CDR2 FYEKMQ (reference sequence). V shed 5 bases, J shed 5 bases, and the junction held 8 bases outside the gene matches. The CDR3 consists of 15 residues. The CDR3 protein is CASSIRQGVTGELFF. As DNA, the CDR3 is TGTGCCAGCAGCATCCGCCAGGGGGTGACCGGGGAGCTGTTTTTT. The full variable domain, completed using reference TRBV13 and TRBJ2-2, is AAGVIQSPRHLIKEKRETATLKCYPIPRHDTVYWYQQGPGQDPQFLISFYEKMQSDKGSIPDRFSAQQFSDYHSELNMSSLELGDSALYFCASSIRQGVTGELFFGEGSRLTVL.